This record looks at one TCR beta chain sequence and its context. There is no known antigen for this receptor. One base away there is no much larger clone; base qualities are not given. Library creation used 5' RACE. The data were produced on an Illumina HiSeq 2500. A second about 6 to 11 cycle PCR used a sample-barcoded 5' primer and a J-beta primer mix. A template-switch 5' adaptor carrying 12 random nucleotides introduced a unique molecular identifier onto each TCR beta cDNA molecule. Each sample yielded at least 2.5 million CDR3-containing paired-end reads. All of the RNA was converted into first-strand cDNA using the Mint cDNA synthesis kit, with a TRBC-specific oligonucleotide serving as the primer. Following uracil-DNA glycosylase treatment, a first 18-cycle PCR with universal primers M1SS and BC2_uni_R was performed on all cDNA. The original pipeline was this. For normalization, 1 million high-quality reads, each with a distinct molecular identifier, were randomly selected from each sample. Instead of being binned into consensus sequences, reads that shared molecular identifiers were thrown out. MiTCR, run with a Q25 quality threshold and the strictest error-elimination algorithm, handled CDR3 identification, clonotype clustering and error correction. A nonparametric unseen species model using Euler transformation provided a lower-bound estimate of total TCR beta diversity. The public reads were reprocessed in TCRdb via fastp at Q25 and MiXCR, keeping in-frame beta chains. Rows with a matching CDR3 protein are joined into one entry that keeps the most common DNA and genes. TCRdb's processing, not the study's, gives the V and J calls here. Within this sample are 800,000 to 900,000 distinct CDR3 sequences, with 55% to 65% of them counted one time only. The ten largest clones add up to around 30% of the sample.

The 39 donors, aged about 6 to 100 years, were systemically healthy Caucasian individuals from Russia. Roughly 9 milliliters of peripheral blood were drawn from each donor into EDTA-treated Vacutainer tubes. PBMCs were isolated by Ficoll-Paque density-gradient centrifugation, with at least 6 million obtained per sample. Trizol reagent was used to extract total RNA from the PBMCs, yielding at least 5.5 micrograms per sample. For every donor, an aliquot of PBMCs went through flow cytometry to measure the percentages of naive CD45RAhigh/CD27high T cells. CDR1 and CDR2 are drawn from the germline V gene: MNHEY, SVGEGT. Inclusive of the bounding cysteine and phenylalanine, the CDR3 is 15 residues long. The read is trimmed to its CDR3 DNA, 45 bases read in frame from base 1. The data were taken from a study of blood T cells in healthy people across ages (dated by TCRdb to about 2015). Describing the broader study: In model experiments, template switching captured roughly one uniquely barcoded TCR beta cDNA molecule for every two T cells. The study measured age-related changes in TCR beta repertoire diversity using deep sequencing normalized with unique cDNA molecular identifiers. The donors were divided into four age groups: young (average approximately 15 years), middle-aged (approximately 39), aged (about 60) and long-lived (roughly 86). To avoid experimental bias, donors of different ages were distributed randomly across sequencing lanes. The study analyzed two additional independent replicas of 1 million unique cDNA reads from the same blood draw for two donors, one aged 18 to 29 and one aged 80 or older. Paper-wide results and their limitations: Because the CMV infection status of the donors was unknown, age-related changes in expanded clonotypes may potentially have been confounded. Compared with the aged group, the long-lived group had more naive CD4+ T cells, fewer expanded clones and increased TCR diversity, suggesting age selection. Bulk unsorted PBMC profiling prevented conclusive comparison of naive and antigen-experienced compartments. Estimates of total diversity from one million sequenced T cells were regarded as lower bounds and underestimates. Observed TCR beta diversity per million T cells fell roughly linearly with age, and a significant reduction was already apparent by age around 40. The percentage of naive T cells measured by flow cytometry correlated strongly with observed TCR beta diversity.

The receptor chain draws on TRBV6-2 or TRBV6-3 and TRBJ2-7; 8 central nucleotides agree with TRBD1. The J call may be wrong; the DNA end is better matched by TRBJ2-5. The specimen was blood. The sequence was obtained from a man aged 30 to 45 in good health. The nucleotide sequence is TGTGCCAGCAGTAACCCGACAGGGGCCGAAGAGACCCAGTACTTC. It translates as CASSNPTGAEETQYF.